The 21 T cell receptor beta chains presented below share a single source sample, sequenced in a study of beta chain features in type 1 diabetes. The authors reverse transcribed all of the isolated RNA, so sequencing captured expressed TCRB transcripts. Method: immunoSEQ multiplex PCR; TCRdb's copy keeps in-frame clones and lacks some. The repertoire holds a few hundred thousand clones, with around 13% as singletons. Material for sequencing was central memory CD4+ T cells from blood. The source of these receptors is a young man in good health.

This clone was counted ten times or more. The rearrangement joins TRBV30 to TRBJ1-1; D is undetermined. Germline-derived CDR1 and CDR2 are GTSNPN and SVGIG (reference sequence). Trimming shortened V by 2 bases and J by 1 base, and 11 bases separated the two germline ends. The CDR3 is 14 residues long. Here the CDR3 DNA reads TGTGCCTGGAGTCCGGGCAGGACGAACACTGAAGCTTTCTTT. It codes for CAWSPGRTNTEAFF. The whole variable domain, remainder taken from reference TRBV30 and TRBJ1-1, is SQTIHQWPATLVQPVGSPLSLECTVEGTSNPNLYWYRQAAGRGLQLLFYSVGIGQISSEVPQNLSASRPQDRQFILSSKKLLLSDSGFYLCAWSPGRTNTEAFFGQGTRLTVV.

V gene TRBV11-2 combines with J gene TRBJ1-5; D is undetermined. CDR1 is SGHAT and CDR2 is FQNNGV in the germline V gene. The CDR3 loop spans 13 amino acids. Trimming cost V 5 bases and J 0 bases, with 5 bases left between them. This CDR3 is CASSQDSNQPQHF. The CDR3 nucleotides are TGTGCCAGCAGCCAAGATAGCAATCAGCCCCAGCATTTT.

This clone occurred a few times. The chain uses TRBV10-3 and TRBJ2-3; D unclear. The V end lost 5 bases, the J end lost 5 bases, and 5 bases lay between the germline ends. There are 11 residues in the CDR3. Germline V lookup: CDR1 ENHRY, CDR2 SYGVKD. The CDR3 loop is CAISLQDTQYF. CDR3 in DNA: TGTGCCATCAGTCTACAAGATACGCAGTATTTT.

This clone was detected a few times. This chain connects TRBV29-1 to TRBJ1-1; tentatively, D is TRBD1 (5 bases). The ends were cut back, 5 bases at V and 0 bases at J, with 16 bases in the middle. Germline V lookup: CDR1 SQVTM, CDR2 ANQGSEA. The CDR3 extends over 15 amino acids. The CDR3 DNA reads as TGCAGCGTTATCCAAAGGACATCAATGAACACTGAAGCTTTCTTT. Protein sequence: CSVIQRTSMNTEAFF.

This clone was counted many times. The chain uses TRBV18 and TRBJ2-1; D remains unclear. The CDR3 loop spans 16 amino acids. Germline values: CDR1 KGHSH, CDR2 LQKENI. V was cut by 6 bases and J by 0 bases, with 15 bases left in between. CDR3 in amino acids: CASSHRPPSSYNEQFF. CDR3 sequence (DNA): TGTGCCAGCTCCCACCGGCCGCCCAGCTCCTACAATGAGCAGTTCTTC.

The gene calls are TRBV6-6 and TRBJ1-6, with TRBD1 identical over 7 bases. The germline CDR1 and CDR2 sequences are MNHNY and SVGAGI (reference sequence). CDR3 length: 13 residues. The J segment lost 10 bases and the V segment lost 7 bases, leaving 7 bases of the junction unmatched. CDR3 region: CASMDRGRSPLHF. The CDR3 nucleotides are TGTGCCAGCATGGATAGGGGGCGATCACCCCTCCACTTT.

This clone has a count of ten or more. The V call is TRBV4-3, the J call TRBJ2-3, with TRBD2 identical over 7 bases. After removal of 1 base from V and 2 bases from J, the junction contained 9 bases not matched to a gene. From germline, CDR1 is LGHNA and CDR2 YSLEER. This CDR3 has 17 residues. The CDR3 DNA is TGCGCCAGCAGCCAAGCATCCAGCGGGGATAACACAGATACGCAGTATTTT. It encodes CASSQASSGDNTDTQYF.

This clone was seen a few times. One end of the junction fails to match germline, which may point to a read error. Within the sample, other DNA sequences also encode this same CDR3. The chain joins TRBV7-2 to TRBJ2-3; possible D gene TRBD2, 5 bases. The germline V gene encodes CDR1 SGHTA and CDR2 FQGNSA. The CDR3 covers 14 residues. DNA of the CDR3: TGTGCCAGCAGCCTAGCTAGGTCAACAGATACGCAGTATTTT. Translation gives CASSLARSTDTQYF. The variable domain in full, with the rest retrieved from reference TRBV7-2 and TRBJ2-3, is GAGVSQSPSNKVTEKGKDVELRCDPISGHTALYWYRQSLGQGLEFLIYFQGNSAPDKSGLPSDRFSAERTGGSVSTLTIQRTQQEDSAVYLCASSLARSTDTQYFGPGTRLTVL.

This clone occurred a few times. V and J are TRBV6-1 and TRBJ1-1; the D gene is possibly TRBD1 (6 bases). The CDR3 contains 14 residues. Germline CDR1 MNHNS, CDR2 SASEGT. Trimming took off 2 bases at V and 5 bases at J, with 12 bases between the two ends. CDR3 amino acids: CASSERGAFTEAFF. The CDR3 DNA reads TGTGCCAGCAGTGAACGGGGGGCTTTTACTGAAGCTTTCTTT.

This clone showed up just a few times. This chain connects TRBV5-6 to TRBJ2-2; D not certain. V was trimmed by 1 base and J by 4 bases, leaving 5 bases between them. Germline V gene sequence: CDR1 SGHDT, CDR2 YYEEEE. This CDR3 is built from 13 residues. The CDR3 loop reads CASSLFRTGELFF. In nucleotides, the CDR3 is TGTGCCAGCAGCTTGTTCCGCACCGGGGAGCTGTTTTTT.

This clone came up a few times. The CDR3 here is CASSPEVNTEAFF. As DNA, the CDR3 is TGTGCCAGCAGTCCCGAGGTGAACACTGAAGCTTTCTTT. The chain combines TRBV6-5 with TRBJ1-1; D is ambiguous. Trimming removed 5 bases at V and 0 bases at J, with 7 bases between. There are 13 residues in the CDR3. CDR1 is MNHEY and CDR2 is SVGAGI in the germline V gene.

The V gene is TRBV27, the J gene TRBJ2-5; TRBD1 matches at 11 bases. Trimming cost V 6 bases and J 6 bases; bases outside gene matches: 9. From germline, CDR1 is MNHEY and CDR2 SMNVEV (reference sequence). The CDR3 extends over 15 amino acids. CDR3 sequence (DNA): TGTGCCAGCAGCTCCGGGACAGGGGGGGGAAAGACCCAGTACTTC. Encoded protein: CASSSGTGGGKTQYF.

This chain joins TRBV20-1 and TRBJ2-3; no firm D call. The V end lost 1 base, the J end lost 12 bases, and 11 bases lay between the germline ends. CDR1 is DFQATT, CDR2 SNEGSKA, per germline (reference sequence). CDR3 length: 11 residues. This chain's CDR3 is CSARGGPSQYF. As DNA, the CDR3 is TGCAGTGCTAGAGGTGGGCCTTCCCAGTATTTT.

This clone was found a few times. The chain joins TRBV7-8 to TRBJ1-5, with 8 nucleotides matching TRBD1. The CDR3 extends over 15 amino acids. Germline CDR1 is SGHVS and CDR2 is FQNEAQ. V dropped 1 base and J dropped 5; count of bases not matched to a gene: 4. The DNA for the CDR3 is TGTGCCAGCAGCTTAGACAGGGGGACTGATCAGCCCCAGCATTTT. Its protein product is CASSLDRGTDQPQHF.

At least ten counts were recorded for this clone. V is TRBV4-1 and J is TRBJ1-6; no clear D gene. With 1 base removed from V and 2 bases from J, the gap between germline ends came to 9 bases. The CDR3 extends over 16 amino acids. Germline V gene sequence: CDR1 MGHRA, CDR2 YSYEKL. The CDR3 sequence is CASSQVRPAYNSPLHF. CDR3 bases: TGCGCCAGCAGCCAAGTTCGGCCGGCCTATAATTCACCCCTCCACTTT.

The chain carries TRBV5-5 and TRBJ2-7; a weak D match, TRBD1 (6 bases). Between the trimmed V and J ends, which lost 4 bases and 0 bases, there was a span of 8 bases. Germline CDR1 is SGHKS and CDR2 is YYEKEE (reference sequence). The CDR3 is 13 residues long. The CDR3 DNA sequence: TGTGCCAGCAGCCGGACAGTCTCCTACGAGCAGTACTTC. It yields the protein CASSRTVSYEQYF.

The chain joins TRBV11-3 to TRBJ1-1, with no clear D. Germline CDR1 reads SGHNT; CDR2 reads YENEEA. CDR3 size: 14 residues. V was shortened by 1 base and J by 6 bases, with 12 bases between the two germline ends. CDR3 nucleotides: TGTGCCAGCAGCTTAGGCCCCATAGCCGCTGAAGCTTTCTTT. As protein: CASSLGPIAAEAFF.

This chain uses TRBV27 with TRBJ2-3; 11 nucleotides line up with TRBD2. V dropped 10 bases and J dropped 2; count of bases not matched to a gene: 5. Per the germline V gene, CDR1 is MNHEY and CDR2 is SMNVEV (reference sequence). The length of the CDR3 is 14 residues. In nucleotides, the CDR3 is TGTGCCATCGGGACTAGCGGACCCACAGATACGCAGTATTTT. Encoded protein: CAIGTSGPTDTQYF.

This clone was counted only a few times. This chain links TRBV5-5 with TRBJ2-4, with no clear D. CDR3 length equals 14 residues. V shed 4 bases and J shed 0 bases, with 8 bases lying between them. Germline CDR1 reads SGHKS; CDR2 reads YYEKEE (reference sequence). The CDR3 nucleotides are TGTGCCAGCAGCATCGAGGCAGCCAAAAACATTCAGTACTTC. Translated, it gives CASSIEAAKNIQYF.

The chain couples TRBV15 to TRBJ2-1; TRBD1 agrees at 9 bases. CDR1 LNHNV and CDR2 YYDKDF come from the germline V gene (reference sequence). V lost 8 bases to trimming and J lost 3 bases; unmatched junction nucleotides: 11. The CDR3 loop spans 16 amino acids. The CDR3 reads CATRNRDRDRYNEQFF. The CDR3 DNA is TGTGCCACCCGAAACCGGGACAGGGACCGCTACAATGAGCAGTTCTTC. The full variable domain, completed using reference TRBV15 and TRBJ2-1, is DAMVIQNPRYQVTQFGKPVTLSCSQTLNHNVMYWYQQKSSQAPKLLFHYYDKDFNNEADTPDNFQSRRPNTSFCFLDIRSPGLGDTAMYLCATRNRDRDRYNEQFFGPGTRLTVL.

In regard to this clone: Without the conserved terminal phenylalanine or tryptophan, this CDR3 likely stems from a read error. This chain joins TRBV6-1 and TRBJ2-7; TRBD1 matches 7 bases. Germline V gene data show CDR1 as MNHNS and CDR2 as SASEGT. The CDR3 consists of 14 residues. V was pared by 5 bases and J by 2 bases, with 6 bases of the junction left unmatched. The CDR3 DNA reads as TGTGCCAGCAGTTTGACGGGACAGACCTACGAGCAGTACCTC. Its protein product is CASSLTGQTYEQYL.